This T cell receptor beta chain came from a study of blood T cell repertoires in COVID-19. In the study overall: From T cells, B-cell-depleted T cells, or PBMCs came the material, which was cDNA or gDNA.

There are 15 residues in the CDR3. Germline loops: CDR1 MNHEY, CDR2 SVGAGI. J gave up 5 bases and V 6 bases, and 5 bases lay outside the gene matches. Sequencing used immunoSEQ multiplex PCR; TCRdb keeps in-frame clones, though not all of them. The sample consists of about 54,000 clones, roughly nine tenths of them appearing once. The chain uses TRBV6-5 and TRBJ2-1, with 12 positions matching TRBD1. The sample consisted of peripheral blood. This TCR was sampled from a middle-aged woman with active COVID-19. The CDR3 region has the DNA TGTGCCAGCAGGTCCGGGACAGGGGGCAACAATGAGCAGTTCTTC. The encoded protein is CASRSGTGGNNEQFF.